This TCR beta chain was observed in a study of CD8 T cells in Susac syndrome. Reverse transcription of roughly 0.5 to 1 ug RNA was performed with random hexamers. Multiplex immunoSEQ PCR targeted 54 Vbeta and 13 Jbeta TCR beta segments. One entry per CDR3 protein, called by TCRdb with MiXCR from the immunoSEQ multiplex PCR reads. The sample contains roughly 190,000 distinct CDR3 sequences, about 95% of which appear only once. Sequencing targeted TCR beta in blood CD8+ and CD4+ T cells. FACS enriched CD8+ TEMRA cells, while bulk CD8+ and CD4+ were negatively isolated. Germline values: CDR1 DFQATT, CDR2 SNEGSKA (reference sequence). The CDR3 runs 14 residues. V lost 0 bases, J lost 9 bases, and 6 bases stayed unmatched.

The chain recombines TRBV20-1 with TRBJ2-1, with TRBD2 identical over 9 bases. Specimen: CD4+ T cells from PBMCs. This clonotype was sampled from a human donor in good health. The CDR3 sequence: CSARDSAGGVEQFF. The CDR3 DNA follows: TGCAGTGCTAGAGACTCGGCGGGAGGGGTTGAGCAGTTCTTC.